This T cell receptor beta chain was identified in a study of blood T cell repertoires in COVID-19. Overall study: PBMCs, B-cell-depleted T cells, or T cells provided the cDNA or gDNA that made up the material.

Only in-frame clones appear in the TCRdb table, and some are missing; sequencing was by immunoSEQ multiplex PCR. This sample has 45,000 to 50,000 clones, with 65% to 85% found just once. The CDR3 covers 17 residues. J was trimmed by 4 bases and V by 0 bases; bases with no gene match: 6. Germline V gene sequence: CDR1 SGHTA, CDR2 FQGNSA. The TCR originated in a man older than 75 in a cohort sampled during active COVID-19. This chain uses TRBV7-2 with TRBJ2-2, with 9 positions matching TRBD2. What was sequenced was peripheral blood. As DNA, the CDR3 is TGTGCCAGCAGCTTAGCCGCGGGAGGGCCGGGCACCGGGGAGCTGTTTTTT. Translation: CASSLAAGGPGTGELFF.